This TCR beta chain was sequenced during a study of blood T cell repertoires in COVID-19. Only in-frame clones appear in the TCRdb table, and some are missing; sequencing was by immunoSEQ multiplex PCR. The sample records roughly 100,000 clones, about 91% being singletons. Germline CDR1 is SGHRS and CDR2 is YFSETQ. CDR3 length: 15 amino acids. V was trimmed by 0 bases and J by 4 bases, leaving 13 bases between them. Specimen: peripheral blood. This clonotype originated in a man aged 45-65 years with COVID-19, enrolled during active disease. This chain links TRBV5-1 with TRBJ1-1; D not certain. CDR3 loop: CASSLVSQVGTEAFF. In DNA form, the CDR3 reads TGCGCCAGCAGCTTGGTTTCCCAGGTGGGCACTGAAGCTTTCTTT. Full variable domain (missing parts from reference TRBV5-1 and TRBJ1-1): KAGVTQTPRYLIKTRGQQVTLSCSPISGHRSVSWYQQTPGQGLQFLFEYFSETQRNKGNFPGRFSGRQFSNSRSEMNVSTLELGDSALYLCASSLVSQVGTEAFFGQGTRLTVV.